This T cell receptor (beta chain) came from a study of cytomegalovirus exposure and HLA in healthy donors (dated by TCRdb to the late 2010s). In the study overall: According to an earlier analysis of 587 of the donors, roughly 180 million T cells yielded 90 million to 140 million unique TCR beta sequences and less than 300 Gb of sequence data. An early release that covered some 640 HLA-typed donors contained about 300 gigabases of sequencing data and about 93 million unique TCR sequences. Of the approximately 370 genotyped donors, roughly 80% were placed in the genetic ancestry cluster associated with self-reported Caucasian donors. The study aimed to test whether signatures of past pathogen exposure could be identified by cataloging public T cell receptors. The study used immunosequencing to profile the T cell repertoires of several hundred subjects and linked those repertoires to cytomegalovirus serostatus. Along with the roughly 700-subject first cohort, a separate validation cohort of over 90 different subjects was used. To predict cytomegalovirus infection status, the study combined high-throughput TCR immunosequencing, statistical association of individual TCRs with disease status, and machine learning. In a later analysis, previously published TCR beta repertoires from roughly 710 donors were re-analyzed and high-resolution HLA genotyping was added so that TCR occurrence patterns could be studied. The later analysis used no new phenotypic data to find candidate immune exposures, relying instead on TCR beta sequences and their occurrence across donors. In an earlier analysis of a few hundred of the donors, high-throughput TCR beta sequencing was used to judge whether each TCR beta V gene segment behaved as functional or pseudogenic. Donor age, sex, ethnicity and CMV serostatus were compiled together with the repertoire data. Genome-wide SNP genotypes for about 55% of the 666 donors were used in a later genetic analysis, which treated that subset as a discovery cohort. All discovery cohort repertoires had been generated using a single sequencing platform. HLA typing covered class I and class II loci at four-digit resolution. Typing coverage varied by locus: 629-630 donors for A, B, C, DRB1 and DQB1; about 520 for DQA1; around 610 for DPA1; 400 to 480 for DPB1. A few DR-DQ haplotypes were treated as single units for association and clustering because of strong linkage in the cohort. Among some 400 genotyped donors of the cohort, an average of approximately 240,000 unique TCR beta nucleotide sequences was sequenced per donor, of which roughly 17% were non-productive. Summary of the overall study and its limitations: Immune exposure information for the cohort was limited to CMV serostatus. In a later analysis, some 17,000 TCR beta sequences were associated with specific HLA alleles at a false discovery rate of 0.05. Linkage disequilibrium might explain the correlated functional status among segregating V segments, but an unknown experimental factor could not be excluded. In a later analysis, several top co-occurrence clusters were reported to appear linked to parvovirus B19, influenza, CMV and Epstein-Barr virus. According to the authors, the approach could potentially be generalized to other disease states and immunological phenotypes. Roughly 15 rarely observed V segments, including chromosome 9 orphons, were excluded from the earlier analysis of some 590 of the donors because counts were too low. A further reported finding was that TCR beta sequences accurately predicted the HLA-A and HLA-B alleles for most subjects in the first cohort. In a later analysis, most CMV-associated TCR beta chains were found to appear HLA-restricted, with HLA associations seemingly driven largely by CMV exposure. A group of highly shared sequence variants was considered likely to be a technical artifact of the sequencing pipeline. In an earlier analysis of more than 500 of the donors, most TCR beta V segments appeared in productive rearrangements about 87% or about 30% of the time, broadly matching IMGT annotations. When HLA alleles, especially DR and DQ, strongly co-occurred, TCR associations were difficult to assign to individual alleles. A total of 150 to 200 TCR beta chains were listed by the study as associated with cytomegalovirus. The presence/absence analyses assumed that sequencing depth was roughly uniform across donors, and that assumption may not be true. A later genetic analysis associated a missense DCLRE1C variant with V-gene and J-gene trimming of TCR beta chains, and an independent cohort replicated the association. Some IMGT-functional V segments, including TRBV6-2 and TRBV6-3, could not be distinguished by the 87-base-pair reads and were therefore excluded. Because HLA typing was unavailable for some donors at each locus, only the typed subset was used in association tests. Compared with the 666-donor mean, donors in an Asian-associated ancestry cluster had fewer N-insertions in productive TCRs, according to a later genetic analysis. The classifier was reported to diagnose cytomegalovirus status with high specificity and sensitivity in both the original and validation cohorts. A few of the identified cytomegalovirus-associated TCR beta chains were confirmed in vitro to be specific for cytomegalovirus antigens. According to a later analysis, TCR association rates differed among HLA loci, with DRB1 alleles showing the most associated TCRs and HLA-C alleles showing the fewest. In a later analysis, HLA-associated TCR beta chains were found to be more clonally expanded and to have lower generation probabilities than equally common non-associated chains. Only TCR beta chains were sequenced in this cohort, and the absence of alpha or paired-chain data limited detectable features. Most TCR sequences were observed very rarely across donors, whereas some public TCRs were present in many individuals.

In total, 500 to 700 healthy bone marrow donors made up the cohort. All cohort members were sampled while nominally healthy, although unrecorded immune exposures were likely present. The donor was CMV seronegative and was included in the group of over 300 seronegative cohort members. A peripheral blood sample was provided by each donor, and peripheral blood mononuclear cells were used for TCR beta sequencing. The Qiagen DNeasy Blood Extraction Kit was used to extract genomic DNA from the blood cell samples. The library relied on the immunoSEQ multiplex PCR assay. The multiplex PCR relied on a mix of 60 forward primers for TCR Vbeta segments and 13 reverse primers for TCR Jbeta segments. The CDR3 region of rearranged TCR beta genes was amplified from genomic DNA with a multiplex PCR assay. The Illumina HiSeq System was used to sequence the amplified TCR beta libraries as 87-base-pair reads. On the authors' methods: In a later analysis, some 80 million unique TCR beta chains were counted across the 666 repertoires, and about 10 million of these chains were shared by at least two donors. Raw reads were error-corrected and collapsed into unique sequences by a nearest-neighbor algorithm in which closely related sequences were merged to remove PCR and sequencing errors. Alignment of CDR3 sequences to IMGT reference sequences was used to assign V, D and J gene segments. For a sequence to be retained, a match of at least six nucleotides to both a V gene segment and a J gene segment was required. Rearrangements were called productive when the CDR3 lacked stop codons and stayed in frame with V and J; all others were non-productive. Following IMGT convention, CDR3 was defined as the stretch from the second conserved V-encoded cysteine to the conserved J-encoded phenylalanine. Sequences without an unambiguous match to a single V gene segment were excluded from the earlier analysis of several hundred of the donors. An earlier analysis of about 600 of the donors called V segments functional above 56.7% productive rearrangements and segregating when the between-donor standard deviation exceeded 5%. A statistical classification framework was built to diagnose cytomegalovirus status from the catalog of TCR beta chain sequences. A later analysis assigned V and J genes by comparing TCR nucleotide sequences with IMGT/GENE-DB human TR gene sequences. A later analysis assigned CDR3 sequences and most-parsimonious VDJ recombination scenarios with the TCRdist pipeline. In a later analysis, each TCR beta chain was defined by its CDR3 amino acid sequence together with its V-gene family, and reads lacking a unique V-gene family were excluded. As a way to deal with suspected cross-contamination and a sequencing artifact, a later analysis dropped over 550 nucleotide sequences that were highly shared and had low generation probability. In a later analysis, a clonal expansion index for each public chain was calculated from normalized within-repertoire ranks of inferred template counts. In a later analysis, generation probabilities were computed using a VDJ recombination model fitted to out-of-frame rearrangements, and the results were checked against IGoR. In a later analysis, TCR-TCR, TCR-HLA and TCR-CMV co-occurrence was scored with hypergeometric tests, and a repertoire-size bias correction was applied to TCR pairs. A later analysis estimated false discovery rates by permuting HLA or CMV assignments 20 times. In a later analysis, co-occurring TCRs were grouped using DBSCAN, and TCRdist sequence similarity was added for clustering within HLA-allele-positive subsets. Repertoires with fewer than 30,000 or more than 120,000 public chains, plus five repertoires with anomalous nucleotide sharing, were excluded from co-occurrence clustering. Imported from immuneACCESS, the table was reduced by TCRdb to in-frame sequences with V and J called. These copies leave out some clones; in studies compared against another copy, an unresolved V gene accounts for under half, and the cause of the remainder is not known. That table gives V, J and clone size, and the DNA gave D and trimming. This sample comprises about 160,000 clones, about 71% of them detected only once. The top ten clonotypes cover over 2.5% of the sample.

This clone has just a few counts. Its antigen target is currently unknown. No base-level quality is on record; no much larger clone is a single base apart. The CDR3, from cysteine to phenylalanine, totals 16 residues. Of all the DNA, just the CDR3 is kept, 48 bases in frame from base 1. Unmatched junction bases come to 9, with V trimmed by 6 bases and J by 4 bases. From the germline V gene (reference sequence), CDR1 is MNHEY and CDR2 is SMNVEV. This clonotype originated in a woman aged 25 to 39 in good health and CMV-seronegative. This receptor chain uses TRBV27 and TRBJ2-2, with 9 bases in between that match TRBD2. Sequenced input: PBMCs. This receptor carries the CDR3 CASRIAGEAGTGELFF. The nucleotide sequence reads TGTGCCAGCAGAATAGCGGGGGAGGCGGGCACCGGGGAGCTGTTTTTT.